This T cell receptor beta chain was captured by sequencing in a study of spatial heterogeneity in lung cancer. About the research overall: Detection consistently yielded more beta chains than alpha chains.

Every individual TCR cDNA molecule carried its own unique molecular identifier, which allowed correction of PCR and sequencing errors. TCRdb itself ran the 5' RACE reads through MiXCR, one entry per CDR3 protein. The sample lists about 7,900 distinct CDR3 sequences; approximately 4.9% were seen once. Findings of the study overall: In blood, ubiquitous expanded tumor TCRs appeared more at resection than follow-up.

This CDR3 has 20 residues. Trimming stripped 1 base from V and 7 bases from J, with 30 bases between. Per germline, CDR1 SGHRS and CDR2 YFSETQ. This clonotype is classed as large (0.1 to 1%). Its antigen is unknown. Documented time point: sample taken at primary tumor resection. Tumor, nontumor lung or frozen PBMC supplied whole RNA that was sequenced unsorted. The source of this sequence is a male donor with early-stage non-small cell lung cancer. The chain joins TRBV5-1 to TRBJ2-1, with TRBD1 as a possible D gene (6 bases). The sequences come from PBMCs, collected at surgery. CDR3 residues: CASSLTIPGVWGPQGNEQFF. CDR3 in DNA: TGCGCCAGCAGCTTGACTATCCCCGGGGTGTGGGGGCCCCAGGGGAATGAGCAGTTCTTC.